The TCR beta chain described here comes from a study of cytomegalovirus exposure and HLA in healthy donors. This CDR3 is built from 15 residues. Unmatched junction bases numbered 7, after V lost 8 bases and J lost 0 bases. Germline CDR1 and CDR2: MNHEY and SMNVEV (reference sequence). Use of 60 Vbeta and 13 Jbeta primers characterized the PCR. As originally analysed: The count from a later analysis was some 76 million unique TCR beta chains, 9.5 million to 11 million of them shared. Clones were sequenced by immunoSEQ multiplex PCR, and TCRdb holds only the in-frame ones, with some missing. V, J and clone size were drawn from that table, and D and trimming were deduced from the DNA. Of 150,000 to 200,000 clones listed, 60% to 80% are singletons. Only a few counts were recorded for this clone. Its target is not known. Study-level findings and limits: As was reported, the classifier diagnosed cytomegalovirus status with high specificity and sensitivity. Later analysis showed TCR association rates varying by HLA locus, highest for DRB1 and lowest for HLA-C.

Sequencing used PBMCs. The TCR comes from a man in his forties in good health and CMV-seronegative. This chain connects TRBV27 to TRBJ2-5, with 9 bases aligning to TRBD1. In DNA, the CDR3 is TGTGCCAGCCAGGACAGGGGATTCGACCAAGAGACCCAGTACTTC. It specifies CASQDRGFDQETQYF.